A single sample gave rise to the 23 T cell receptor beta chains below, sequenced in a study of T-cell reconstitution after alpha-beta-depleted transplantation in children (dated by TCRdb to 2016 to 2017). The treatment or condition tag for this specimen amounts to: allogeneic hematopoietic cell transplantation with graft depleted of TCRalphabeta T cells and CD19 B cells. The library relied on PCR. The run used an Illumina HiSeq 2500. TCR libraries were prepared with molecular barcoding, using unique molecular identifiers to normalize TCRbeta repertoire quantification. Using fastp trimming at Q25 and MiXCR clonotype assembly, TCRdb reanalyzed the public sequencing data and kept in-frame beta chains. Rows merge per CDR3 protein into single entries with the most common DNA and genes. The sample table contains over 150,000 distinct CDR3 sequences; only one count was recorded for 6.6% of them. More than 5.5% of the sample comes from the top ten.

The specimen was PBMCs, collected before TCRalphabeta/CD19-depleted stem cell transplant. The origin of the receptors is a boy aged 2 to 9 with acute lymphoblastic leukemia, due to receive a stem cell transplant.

DNA for the CDR3: TGTGCCAGCAGTCCCTACCCGGGACCTACTTTCTACGAGCAGTACTTC. Amino acids: CASSPYPGPTFYEQYF. The chain has TRBV28 and TRBJ2-7; D possibly uses TRBD1 or TRBD2 (5 bases each). Germline V gene data show CDR1 as MDHEN and CDR2 as SYDVKM. V lost 5 bases, J lost 3 bases, and 20 bases lay in between. The CDR3 extends over 16 amino acids. The full variable domain, rest sourced from reference TRBV28 and TRBJ2-7, is DVKVTQSSRYLVKRTGEKVFLECVQDMDHENMFWYRQDPGLGLRLIYFSYDVKMKEKGDIPEGYSVSREKKERFSLILESASTNQTSMYLCASSPYPGPTFYEQYFGPGTRLTVT.

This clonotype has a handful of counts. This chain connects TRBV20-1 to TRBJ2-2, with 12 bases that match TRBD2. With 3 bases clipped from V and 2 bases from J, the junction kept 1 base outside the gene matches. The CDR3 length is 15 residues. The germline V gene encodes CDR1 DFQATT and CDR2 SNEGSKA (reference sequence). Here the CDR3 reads CSARTSGRNTGELFF. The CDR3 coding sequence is TGCAGTGCTAGGACTAGCGGGAGAAACACCGGGGAGCTGTTTTTT.

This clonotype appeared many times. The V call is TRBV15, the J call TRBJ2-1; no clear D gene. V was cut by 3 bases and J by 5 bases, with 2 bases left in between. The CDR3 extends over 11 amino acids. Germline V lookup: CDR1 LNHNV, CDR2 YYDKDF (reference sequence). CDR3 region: CATSRNNEQFF. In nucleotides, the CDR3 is TGTGCCACCAGCAGGAACAATGAGCAGTTCTTC.

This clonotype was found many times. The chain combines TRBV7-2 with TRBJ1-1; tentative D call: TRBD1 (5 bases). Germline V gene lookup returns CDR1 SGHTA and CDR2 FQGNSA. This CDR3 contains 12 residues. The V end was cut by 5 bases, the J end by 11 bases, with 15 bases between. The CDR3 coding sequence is TGTGCCAGCAGCGAGCCGGGACCGGCGGCTTTCTTT. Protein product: CASSEPGPAAFF.

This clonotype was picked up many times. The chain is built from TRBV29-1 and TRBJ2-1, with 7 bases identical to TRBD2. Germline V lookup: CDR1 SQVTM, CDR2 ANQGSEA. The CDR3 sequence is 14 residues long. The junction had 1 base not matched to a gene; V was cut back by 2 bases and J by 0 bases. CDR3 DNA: TGCAGCGTTGAACGCGGGAGCTCCTACAATGAGCAGTTCTTC. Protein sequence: CSVERGSSYNEQFF.

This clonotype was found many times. CDR3 sequence (DNA): TGTGCCAGCAGCTTGCCCCCTAATGAGCAGTTCTTC. This encodes CASSLPPNEQFF. V gene TRBV7-9 combines with J gene TRBJ2-1; D ambiguous. The CDR3 consists of 12 residues. Trimming stripped 3 bases from V and 7 bases from J, with 7 bases between. Germline V gene sequence: CDR1 SEHNR, CDR2 FQNEAQ (reference sequence).

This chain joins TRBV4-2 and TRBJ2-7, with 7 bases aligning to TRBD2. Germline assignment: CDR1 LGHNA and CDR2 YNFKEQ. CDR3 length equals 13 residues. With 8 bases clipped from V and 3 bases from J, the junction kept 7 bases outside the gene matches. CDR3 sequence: CASGPGGSYEQYF. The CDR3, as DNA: TGTGCCAGCGGCCCCGGGGGGAGCTACGAGCAGTACTTC.

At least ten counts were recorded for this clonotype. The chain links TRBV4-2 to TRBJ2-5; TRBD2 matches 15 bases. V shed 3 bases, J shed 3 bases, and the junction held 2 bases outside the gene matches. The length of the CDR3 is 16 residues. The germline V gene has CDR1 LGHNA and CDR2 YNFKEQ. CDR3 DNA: TGTGCCAGCAGCCAGTGGACTAGCGGGGGGGAAGAGACCCAGTACTTC. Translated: CASSQWTSGGEETQYF.

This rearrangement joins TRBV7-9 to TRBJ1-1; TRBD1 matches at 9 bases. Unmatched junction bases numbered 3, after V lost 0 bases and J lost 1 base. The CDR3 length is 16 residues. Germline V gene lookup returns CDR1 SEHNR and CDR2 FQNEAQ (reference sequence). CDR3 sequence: CASSLAEGQGNTEAFF. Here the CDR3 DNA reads TGTGCCAGCAGCTTAGCCGAGGGACAGGGGAACACTGAAGCTTTCTTT.

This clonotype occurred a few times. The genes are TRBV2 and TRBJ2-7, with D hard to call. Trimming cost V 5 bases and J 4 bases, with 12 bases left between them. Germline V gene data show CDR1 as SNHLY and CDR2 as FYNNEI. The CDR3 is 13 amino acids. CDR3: CASSRILLYEQYF. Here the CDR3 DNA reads TGTGCCAGCAGTCGCATTCTCCTTTACGAGCAGTACTTC.

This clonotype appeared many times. DNA of the CDR3: TGCAGCGTTGTGGGGGACTGGGAGACGTGGCAGTTCTTC. It translates to CSVVGDWETWQFF. The chain uses TRBV29-1 and TRBJ2-1, with D perhaps TRBD2 (6 bases). There are 13 residues in the CDR3. Per the germline V gene, CDR1 is SQVTM and CDR2 is ANQGSEA. Trimming cost V 4 bases and J 12 bases, with 19 bases left between them.

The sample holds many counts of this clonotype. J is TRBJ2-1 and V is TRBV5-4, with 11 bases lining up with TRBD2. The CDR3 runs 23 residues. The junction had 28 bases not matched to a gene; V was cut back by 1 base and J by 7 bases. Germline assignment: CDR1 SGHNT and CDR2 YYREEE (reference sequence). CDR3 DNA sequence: TGTGCCAGCAGCTTGTATCGAGCGGATGAACCAGGGAATCTAGCGGGAGGTTATAATGAGCAGTTCTTC. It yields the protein CASSLYRADEPGNLAGGYNEQFF.

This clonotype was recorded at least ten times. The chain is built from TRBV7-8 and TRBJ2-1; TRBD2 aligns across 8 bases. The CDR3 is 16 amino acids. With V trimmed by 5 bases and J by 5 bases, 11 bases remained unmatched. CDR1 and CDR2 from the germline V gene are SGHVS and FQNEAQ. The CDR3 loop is CASSRGWERENNEQFF. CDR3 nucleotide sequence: TGTGCCAGCAGCCGAGGGTGGGAGCGGGAGAACAATGAGCAGTTCTTC.

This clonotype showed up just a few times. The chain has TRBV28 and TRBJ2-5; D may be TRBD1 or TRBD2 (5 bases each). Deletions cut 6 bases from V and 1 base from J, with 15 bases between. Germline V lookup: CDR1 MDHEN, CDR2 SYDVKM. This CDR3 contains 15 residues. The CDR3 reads CASSDQGRPQETQYF. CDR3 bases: TGTGCCAGCAGCGACCAGGGACGCCCCCAAGAGACCCAGTACTTC.

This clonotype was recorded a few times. CDR3 sequence reads: CASSQVGIEGETQYF. The CDR3 DNA follows: TGTGCCAGCAGCCAAGTAGGGATAGAAGGGGAGACCCAGTACTTC. The chain joins TRBV3-1 to TRBJ2-5; D remains ambiguous. Germline assignment: CDR1 LGHDT and CDR2 YNNKEL (reference sequence). V lost 1 base, J lost 5 bases, and 14 bases lay in between. This CDR3 is built from 15 residues.

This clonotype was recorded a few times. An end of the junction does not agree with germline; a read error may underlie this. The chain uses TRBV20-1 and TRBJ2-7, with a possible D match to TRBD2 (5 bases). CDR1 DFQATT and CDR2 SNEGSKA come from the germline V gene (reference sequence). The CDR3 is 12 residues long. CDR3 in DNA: TGCAGTGCTAGAGAGACTTCGGGTATCGAGGGATTC. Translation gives CSARETSGIEGF.

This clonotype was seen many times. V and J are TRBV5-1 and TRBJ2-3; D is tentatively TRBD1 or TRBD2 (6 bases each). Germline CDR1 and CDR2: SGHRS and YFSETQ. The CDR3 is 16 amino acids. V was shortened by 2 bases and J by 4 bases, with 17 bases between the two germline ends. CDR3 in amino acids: CASSLGGSNIADTQYF. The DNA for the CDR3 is TGCGCCAGCAGCTTAGGGGGGTCCAATATCGCAGATACGCAGTATTTT.

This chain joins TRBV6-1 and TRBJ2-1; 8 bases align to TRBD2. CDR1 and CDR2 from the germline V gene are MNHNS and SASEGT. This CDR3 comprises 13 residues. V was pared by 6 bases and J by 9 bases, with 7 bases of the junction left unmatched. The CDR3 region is CASRVGLVAEQFF. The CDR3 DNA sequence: TGTGCCAGCAGGGTGGGACTAGTGGCTGAGCAGTTCTTC.

CDR3 region: CASCFTSGACDTQYF. The CDR3 DNA follows: TGTGCCAGCTGCTTTACGAGCGGCGCATGTGATACGCAGTATTTT. This chain uses TRBV21-1 with TRBJ2-3; whether TRBD2, the table's D call, matches the DNA was not checked. TRBV21-1 is an annotated pseudogene. The CDR3 is made up of 15 amino acids.

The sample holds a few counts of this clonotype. This CDR3 is CSVEDQGRVHGYTF. CDR3 DNA sequence: TGCAGCGTTGAAGATCAAGGTAGAGTCCATGGCTACACCTTC. The V and J genes are TRBV29-1 and TRBJ1-2; D call uncertain. There are 14 residues in the CDR3. Germline V gene sequence: CDR1 SQVTM, CDR2 ANQGSEA. Trimming took off 0 bases at V and 6 bases at J, with 14 bases between the two ends.

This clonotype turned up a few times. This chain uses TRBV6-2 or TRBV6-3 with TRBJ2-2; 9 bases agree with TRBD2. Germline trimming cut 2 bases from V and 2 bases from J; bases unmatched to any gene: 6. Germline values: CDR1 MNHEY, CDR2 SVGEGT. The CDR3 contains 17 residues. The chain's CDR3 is CASSYPRTSANTGELFF. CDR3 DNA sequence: TGTGCCAGCAGTTACCCGCGGACTAGCGCAAACACCGGGGAGCTGTTTTTT.

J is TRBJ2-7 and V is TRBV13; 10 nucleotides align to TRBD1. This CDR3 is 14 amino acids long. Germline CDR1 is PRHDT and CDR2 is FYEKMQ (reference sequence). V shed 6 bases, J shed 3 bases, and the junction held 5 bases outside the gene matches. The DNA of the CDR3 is TGTGCCAGCAGGCGGACAGGGGGAATCTACGAGCAGTACTTC. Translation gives CASRRTGGIYEQYF.

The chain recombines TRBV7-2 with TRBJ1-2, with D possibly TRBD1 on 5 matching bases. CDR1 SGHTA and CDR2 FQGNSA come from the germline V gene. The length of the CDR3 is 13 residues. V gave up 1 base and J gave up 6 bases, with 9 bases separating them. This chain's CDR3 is CASSLERGDGYTF. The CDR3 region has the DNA TGTGCCAGCAGCTTAGAAAGGGGAGATGGCTACACCTTC.